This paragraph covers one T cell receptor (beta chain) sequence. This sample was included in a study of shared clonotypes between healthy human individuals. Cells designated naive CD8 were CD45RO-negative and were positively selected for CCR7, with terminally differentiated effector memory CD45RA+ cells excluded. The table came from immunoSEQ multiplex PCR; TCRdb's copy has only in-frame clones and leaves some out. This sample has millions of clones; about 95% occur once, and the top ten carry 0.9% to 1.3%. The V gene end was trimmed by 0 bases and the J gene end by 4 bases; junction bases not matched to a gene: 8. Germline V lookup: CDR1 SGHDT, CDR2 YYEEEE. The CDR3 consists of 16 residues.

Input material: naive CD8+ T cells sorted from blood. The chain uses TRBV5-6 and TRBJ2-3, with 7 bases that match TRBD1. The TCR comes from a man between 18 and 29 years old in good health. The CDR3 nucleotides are TGTGCCAGCAGCTTGGAGGGGGCCTCCTCACCAGATACGCAGTATTTT. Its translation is CASSLEGASSPDTQYF. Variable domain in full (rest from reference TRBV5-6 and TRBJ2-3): DAGVTQSPTHLIKTRGQQVTLRCSPKSGHDTVSWYQQALGQGPQFIFQYYEEEERQRGNFPDRFSGHQFPNYSSELNVNALLLGDSALYLCASSLEGASSPDTQYFGPGTRLTVL.